This passage covers 28 T cell receptor beta chains from one sample sequenced in a study of blood T cell repertoires in COVID-19. Assay used: immunoSEQ multiplex PCR; TCRdb lists only in-frame clones, some missing. The sample has 200,000 to 250,000 clones, about nine tenths seen once. The material sequenced was peripheral blood. These receptors originate from a woman in her sixties or seventies with acute or convalescent COVID-19.

V gene TRBV5-1 combines with J gene TRBJ2-7; 10 nucleotides agree with TRBD2. This CDR3 region has 18 residues. The junction had 12 bases not matched to a gene; V was cut back by 3 bases and J by 0 bases. Germline V gene lookup returns CDR1 SGHRS and CDR2 YFSETQ. This CDR3 is CASSSRSMTSGYSYEQYF. CDR3 coding DNA: TGCGCCAGCAGCTCGAGAAGTATGACTAGCGGGTACTCCTACGAGCAGTACTTC.

V and J are TRBV5-1 and TRBJ2-5, with TRBD1 identical over 12 bases. Germline loops: CDR1 SGHRS, CDR2 YFSETQ. Trimming at V came to 4 bases and at J to 1 base, leaving 11 bases not matched to a gene. There are 18 residues in the CDR3. CDR3 sequence reads: CASSPGQGAPKGQETQYF. The CDR3 coding sequence is TGCGCCAGCAGCCCGGGACAGGGGGCACCGAAAGGCCAAGAGACCCAGTACTTC.

Here the CDR3 DNA reads TGTGCCAGCAGCGGCGGGACTAGCGGTTCCTACAATGAGCAGTTCTTC. It translates to CASSGGTSGSYNEQFF. The J gene is TRBJ2-1, the V gene TRBV11-2; 11 nucleotides match TRBD2. Per the germline V gene, CDR1 is SGHAT and CDR2 is FQNNGV. The CDR3 totals 16 residues. The junction had 4 bases not matched to a gene; V was cut back by 5 bases and J by 1 base. The full variable domain, rest sourced from reference TRBV11-2 and TRBJ2-1, is EAGVAQSPRYKIIEKRQSVAFWCNPISGHATLYWYQQILGQGPKLLIQFQNNGVVDDSQLPKDRFSAERLKGVDSTLKIQPAKLEDSAVYLCASSGGTSGSYNEQFFGPGTRLTVL.

The chain recombines TRBV20-1 with TRBJ2-2, with 13 bases lining up with TRBD2. The CDR3 runs 17 residues. Trimming removed 3 bases from V and 5 bases from J; junction bases left unmatched: 9. Per the germline V gene, CDR1 is DFQATT and CDR2 is SNEGSKA (reference sequence). The CDR3 spells CSASTSGRVVETGELFF. Written as DNA, the CDR3 is TGCAGTGCTAGTACTAGCGGGAGGGTCGTAGAAACCGGGGAGCTGTTTTTT.

The rearrangement joins TRBV7-8 to TRBJ1-5; tentative D call: TRBD1 (5 bases). The germline V gene encodes CDR1 SGHVS and CDR2 FQNEAQ. The V and J ends lost 6 bases and 2 bases respectively, with 17 bases between them. The CDR3 consists of 16 residues. The CDR3 DNA is TGTGCCAGCAGTTCTCCGGGGGGTGGGGGCAATCAGCCCCAGCATTTT. Residues: CASSSPGGGGNQPQHF.

This sequence joins TRBV11-2 and TRBJ2-7; 10 positions agree with TRBD2. Unmatched junction bases numbered 3, after V lost 4 bases and J lost 0 bases. In germline, CDR1 is SGHAT, CDR2 FQNNGV. The CDR3 length is 15 residues. The CDR3 protein is CASSSRTSGSYEQYF. The CDR3 region has the DNA TGTGCCAGCAGCTCACGGACTAGCGGCTCCTACGAGCAGTACTTC.

The chain carries TRBV19 and TRBJ2-1; 10 bases are a match to TRBD2. V was clipped by 2 bases and J by 0 bases; unmatched bases: 7. CDR1 and CDR2 from the germline V gene are LNHDA and SQIVND (reference sequence). The CDR3 is 18 residues long. For the CDR3, the DNA is TGTGCCAGTAGTATAACTGGACTAGCGGCGAGCTCCTACAATGAGCAGTTCTTC. It specifies CASSITGLAASSYNEQFF.

The chain recombines TRBV29-1 with TRBJ1-4; 9 bases agree with TRBD1. The CDR3 is 14 amino acids. CDR1 is SQVTM, CDR2 ANQGSEA, per germline. The J segment lost 6 bases and the V segment lost 4 bases, leaving 6 bases of the junction unmatched. CDR3 in DNA: TGCAGCGTTGCCCGGACAGGGGTAGATGAAAAACTGTTTTTT. Its protein product is CSVARTGVDEKLFF.

The rearrangement uses TRBV19 and TRBJ1-5; D possibly corresponds to TRBD1 (6 bases). V gave up 3 bases and J gave up 7 bases, with 13 bases separating them. The germline V gene has CDR1 LNHDA and CDR2 SQIVND (reference sequence). CDR3 length: 14 residues. The DNA of the CDR3 is TGTGCCAGTAGTATTCGGGGGGCGAGCCAGCCCCAGCATTTT. Protein product: CASSIRGASQPQHF.

The V gene is TRBV19, the J gene TRBJ2-2, with a tentative D call TRBD1 (5 bases). The CDR3 runs to 14 residues. The ends were cut back, 5 bases at V and 7 bases at J, with 14 bases in the middle. Germline CDR1 LNHDA, CDR2 SQIVND (reference sequence). This CDR3 is CASSGQGWGGELFF. DNA for the CDR3: TGTGCCAGTAGTGGTCAGGGTTGGGGCGGGGAGCTGTTTTTT.

V usage is TRBV7-8 and J usage is TRBJ1-5; no clear D gene. Germline values: CDR1 SGHVS, CDR2 FQNEAQ. CDR3 size: 14 residues. Trimming removed 1 base at V and 4 bases at J, with 8 bases between. CDR3 nucleotides: TGTGCCAGCAGCTTAGACCGCGCTAATCAGCCCCAGCATTTT. This translates into CASSLDRANQPQHF.

This rearrangement joins TRBV30 to TRBJ2-1, with a possible D match to TRBD2 (5 bases). Germline V gene sequence: CDR1 GTSNPN, CDR2 SVGIG (reference sequence). Trimming pared 0 bases from V and 4 bases from J, leaving 10 bases between. The CDR3 extends over 14 amino acids. CDR3 region: CAWSVFRGYNEQFF. CDR3 in DNA: TGTGCCTGGAGTGTCTTTCGAGGGTACAATGAGCAGTTCTTC.

The rearrangement joins TRBV29-1 to TRBJ1-5; 7 nucleotides align to TRBD1. The V segment lost 5 bases and the J segment 3 bases; nucleotides outside the gene matches: 4. The germline CDR1 and CDR2 sequences are SQVTM and ANQGSEA. This CDR3 is 13 amino acids long. CDR3 protein: CSVSDRTNQPQHF. The CDR3, as DNA: TGCAGCGTTTCGGACAGGACCAATCAGCCCCAGCATTTT.

This sequence joins TRBV21-1 and TRBJ1-3; TRBD1 reflects the table's D call only, with no check against the DNA. TRBV21-1 counts as a pseudogene. The CDR3 is made up of 16 amino acids. The CDR3 bases are TGTGCCAGCCCCCTGCAACAGGGTAGCTCTGGAAACACCATATATTTT. Translated, it gives CASPLQQGSSGNTIYF.

The rearrangement uses TRBV5-1 and TRBJ2-5; 7 bases match TRBD1. CDR3 length equals 17 residues. Germline V gene data show CDR1 as SGHRS and CDR2 as YFSETQ. Losses at the gene ends were 0 bases for V and 5 bases for J; bases not matched to a gene: 13. This CDR3 is CASSLAVRQGVWETQYF. DNA for the CDR3: TGCGCCAGCAGCTTGGCCGTTCGGCAGGGGGTCTGGGAGACCCAGTACTTC.

This clone was detected only once. The chain uses TRBV13 and TRBJ2-7; a weak D match, TRBD2 (6 bases). This CDR3 spans 15 amino acids. Trimming removed 6 bases at V and 2 bases at J, with 17 bases between. The V gene's germline CDR1 is PRHDT and CDR2 FYEKMQ (reference sequence). The CDR3 region is CASSSAGTRPYEQYF. CDR3 nucleotides: TGTGCCAGCAGTTCTGCCGGGACTCGTCCCTACGAGCAGTACTTC. Drawing the rest from reference TRBV13 and TRBJ2-7, the complete variable domain is AAGVIQSPRHLIKEKRETATLKCYPIPRHDTVYWYQQGPGQDPQFLISFYEKMQSDKGSIPDRFSAQQFSDYHSELNMSSLELGDSALYFCASSSAGTRPYEQYFGPGTRLTVT.

This sequence joins TRBV18 and TRBJ1-1, with 11 bases fitting TRBD1. This CDR3 region has 15 residues. Germline V CDR1 and CDR2: KGHSH, LQKENI. With 3 bases clipped from V and 3 bases from J, the junction kept 3 bases outside the gene matches. CDR3 sequence: CASSPRTGGYTEAFF. The CDR3 region has the DNA TGTGCCAGCTCACCCCGGACAGGGGGCTACACTGAAGCTTTCTTT.

The chain uses TRBV30 and TRBJ1-1; 7 bases line up with TRBD1. The V segment lost 2 bases and the J segment 0 bases; nucleotides outside the gene matches: 9. Per the germline V gene, CDR1 is GTSNPN and CDR2 is SVGIG (reference sequence). The CDR3 spans 16 residues. The CDR3 region has the DNA TGTGCCTGGAGTTTTCTTCCGGGACAGTTGAACACTGAAGCTTTCTTT. This encodes CAWSFLPGQLNTEAFF.

The rearrangement joins TRBV9 to TRBJ2-5; 9 bases map to TRBD2. The CDR3 extends over 18 amino acids. The junction had 9 bases not matched to a gene; V was cut back by 0 bases and J by 0 bases. From germline, CDR1 is SGDLS and CDR2 YYNGEE. Written as DNA, the CDR3 is TGTGCCAGCAGCGTAGGGGCTAGCGGGATTCTGTACCAAGAGACCCAGTACTTC. Translation: CASSVGASGILYQETQYF. Filled out from reference TRBV9 and TRBJ2-5, the complete variable domain reads DSGVTQTPKHLITATGQRVTLRCSPRSGDLSVYWYQQSLDQGLQFLIQYYNGEERAKGNILERFSAQQFPDLHSELNLSSLELGDSALYFCASSVGASGILYQETQYFGPGTRLLVL.

V is TRBV27 and J is TRBJ1-1, with TRBD1 matching over 8 bases. V lost 6 bases, J lost 1 base, and 10 bases stayed unmatched. Per germline, CDR1 MNHEY and CDR2 SMNVEV (reference sequence). The CDR3 extends over 16 amino acids. The CDR3 DNA reads TGTGCCAGCAGACCCTTCTATGACAGGGGGAACACTGAAGCTTTCTTT. Translation gives CASRPFYDRGNTEAFF.

This clone came up once. This rearrangement joins TRBV18 to TRBJ1-4; 10 bases map to TRBD1. J lost 5 bases, V lost 4 bases, and 7 bases had no gene match. This CDR3 has 16 amino acids. Germline V lookup: CDR1 KGHSH, CDR2 LQKENI. CDR3 protein: CASSLNPGQGNEKLFF. The CDR3 DNA follows: TGTGCCAGCTCACTCAACCCGGGACAGGGGAATGAAAAACTGTTTTTT.

As regards this clone: At the DNA level, this CDR3 is encoded by other sequences in the same sample as well. V usage is TRBV5-5 and J usage is TRBJ2-2; 15 nucleotides agree with TRBD2. The CDR3 consists of 17 residues. The germline CDR1 and CDR2 sequences are SGHKS and YYEKEE (reference sequence). The junction had 3 bases not matched to a gene; V was cut back by 4 bases and J by 2 bases. CDR3 in DNA: TGTGCCAGCAGCCTGGGACTAGCGGGAGGAAACACCGGGGAGCTGTTTTTT. Its translation: CASSLGLAGGNTGELFF.

V usage is TRBV9 and J usage is TRBJ1-4, with D maybe TRBD1 (5 bases). The V and J ends lost 4 bases and 5 bases respectively, with 18 bases between them. The CDR3 has 16 amino acids. Germline CDR1 is SGDLS and CDR2 is YYNGEE. The CDR3 nucleotides read TGTGCCAGCAGCACGGGGGTGACAGAGCGGAATGAAAAACTGTTTTTT. Translation gives CASSTGVTERNEKLFF.

The sample holds a few counts of this clone. V usage is TRBV10-2 and J usage is TRBJ2-7; 10 bases align to TRBD2. Germline CDR1 is WSHSY and CDR2 is SAAADI. V lost 4 bases to trimming and J lost 0 bases; unmatched junction nucleotides: 0. The CDR3 has 14 residues. The CDR3: CASSASGSSYEQYF. The DNA for the CDR3 is TGCGCCAGCAGTGCTAGCGGGAGCTCCTACGAGCAGTACTTC.

This clone occurred a few times. The chain recombines TRBV19 with TRBJ2-1; possibly TRBD1 for D (6 bases). Trimming left V 5 bases short and J 1 base short, with 18 bases between. Germline lookup yields CDR1 LNHDA and CDR2 SQIVND (reference sequence). This CDR3 comprises 17 residues. The DNA of the CDR3 is TGTGCCAGTAGTCGGTTGGGGGCGGGTGGTTCCTACAATGAGCAGTTCTTC. Residues: CASSRLGAGGSYNEQFF.

The CDR3 DNA reads TGTGCCAGTAGTCCACCGGGACAGGGGGCCTACGAGCAGTACTTC. Translation: CASSPPGQGAYEQYF. The genes are TRBV19 and TRBJ2-7; 11 nucleotides line up with TRBD1. CDR1 and CDR2 from the germline V gene are LNHDA and SQIVND (reference sequence). V shed 5 bases and J 2 bases; nucleotides not matched to a gene: 5. The CDR3 sequence is 15 residues long.

The J gene is TRBJ2-1, the V gene TRBV14; D not resolved. V was cut by 3 bases and J by 3 bases, with 9 bases left in between. CDR1 and CDR2 (germline): SGHDN, FVKESK. CDR3 length: 14 amino acids. CDR3 residues: CASSHRSIYNEQFF. The CDR3 nucleotides are TGTGCCAGCAGCCACAGAAGTATCTACAATGAGCAGTTCTTC.

J is TRBJ1-4 and V is TRBV19; D is unclear. Germline V gives CDR1 LNHDA, CDR2 SQIVND (reference sequence). The CDR3 extends over 16 amino acids. V was clipped by 5 bases and J by 2 bases, with 15 bases between them. The CDR3 bases are TGTGCCAGTAGTCGAACTCCGACGGGTACTAATGAAAAACTGTTTTTT. Translation: CASSRTPTGTNEKLFF.